This TCR beta chain is from a study of T-cell reconstitution after alpha-beta-depleted transplantation in children. This clonotype was recorded many times. Deletions cut 4 bases from V and 3 bases from J, with 13 bases between. CDR1 is SGHRS and CDR2 is YFSETQ in the germline V gene. CDR3 length: 15 amino acids. Unique molecular identifiers were incorporated during preparation of the TCRbeta library. From the PCR reads, TCRdb called clonotypes with MiXCR, one entry per CDR3 protein. The data contain about 110,000 distinct CDR3 sequences, about a tenth of them singletons. The chain combines TRBV5-1 with TRBJ2-2; D is uncertain. The specimen comprised PBMCs from the stem cell graft donor, sampled from the stem cell graft. The origin of this receptor is a human donor who donated a stem cell graft to a child with acute lymphoblastic leukemia. DNA of the CDR3: TGCGCCAGCAGCAAGTACACTAAAGACACCGGGGAGCTGTTTTTT. The encoded protein is CASSKYTKDTGELFF.